This T cell receptor beta chain was sequenced in a study of OX40 agonist ivuxolimab in advanced cancers. Produced via immunoSEQ multiplex PCR; TCRdb's table is partial and in-frame only. This table holds tens of thousands of clones, approximately 92% found once. V lost 6 bases and J lost 6, with 17 bases in between. Germline V gene data show CDR1 as MDHEN and CDR2 as SYDVKM. This CDR3 is built from 14 residues. This TCR came from an adult with an advanced solid tumor such as melanoma, head and neck, liver or kidney cancer. The chain links TRBV28 to TRBJ1-2; possibly TRBD1 for D (6 bases). Sample: CD4+ or CD8+ T cells sorted from blood, taken in a trial of the OX40 agonist ivuxolimab. The CDR3 loop reads CASSSTGYENGYTF. CDR3 nucleotide sequence: TGTGCCAGCAGCTCAACAGGGTATGAAAATGGCTACACCTTC.